A single sample gave rise to the 16 T cell receptor beta chains below, sequenced in a study of cytomegalovirus exposure and HLA in healthy donors. The primer mix had 60 Vbeta and 13 Jbeta primers. Only in-frame clones appear in the TCRdb table, and some are missing; sequencing was by immunoSEQ multiplex PCR. The table lists about 170,000 clones, 85% of them singletons. The sequencing input was PBMCs. The receptor set was obtained from a boy younger than 10 in good health and CMV-seronegative.

The chain recombines TRBV7-2 with TRBJ2-5; TRBD2 aligns across 15 bases. With 3 bases clipped from V and 3 bases from J, the junction kept 11 bases outside the gene matches. The CDR3 contains 19 residues. Per germline, CDR1 SGHTA and CDR2 FQGNSA. CDR3 DNA: TGTGCCAGCAGCTTCACAGGACTAGCGGGAGGGCCGCGGGAAGAGACCCAGTACTTC. This translates into CASSFTGLAGGPREETQYF.

This chain connects TRBV28 to TRBJ2-3; D gene ambiguous. The germline V gene encodes CDR1 MDHEN and CDR2 SYDVKM. V dropped 6 bases and J dropped 0 bases, with 7 bases sitting between them. CDR3 length: 13 residues. The CDR3 sequence: CASSRDSTDTQYF. CDR3 coding DNA: TGTGCCAGCAGCCGAGATAGCACAGATACGCAGTATTTT.

The V call is TRBV7-9, the J call TRBJ2-7; TRBD1 agrees at 8 bases. CDR3 size: 12 residues. Germline lookup yields CDR1 SEHNR and CDR2 FQNEAQ (reference sequence). In nucleotides, the CDR3 is TGTTCCAGCAGCCTGGACAGGGCCGAGCAGTACGTC. Its protein product is CSSSLDRAEQYV.

This sequence joins TRBV2 and TRBJ1-2, with D uncertain. Germline V CDR1 and CDR2: SNHLY, FYNNEI. This CDR3 is 13 amino acids long. Trimming left V 7 bases short and J 1 base short, with 10 bases between. The CDR3 reads CASNGLLNYGYTF. In nucleotides, the CDR3 is TGTGCCAGCAACGGACTACTTAACTATGGCTACACCTTC.

The chain uses TRBV19 and TRBJ2-5; TRBD2 matches 7 bases. The CDR3 length is 14 residues. Germline trimming cut 3 bases from V and 4 bases from J; bases unmatched to any gene: 5. The V gene's germline CDR1 is LNHDA and CDR2 SQIVND (reference sequence). CDR3 coding DNA: TGTGCCAGTAGTATTGGGGGGGGAGGAGAGACCCAGTACTTC. It codes for CASSIGGGGETQYF.

The chain recombines TRBV5-1 with TRBJ2-5, with 11 bases fitting TRBD2. CDR1 SGHRS and CDR2 YFSETQ come from the germline V gene. V shed 4 bases, J shed 2 bases, and the junction held 13 bases outside the gene matches. The length of the CDR3 is 18 residues. CDR3 bases: TGCGCCAGCAGCCTCGCACTAGCGGGAGAGCCAAAACAAGAGACCCAGTACTTC. This sequence encodes CASSLALAGEPKQETQYF.

This rearrangement joins TRBV27 to TRBJ2-7; 9 bases align to TRBD1. The V segment lost 4 bases and the J segment 2 bases; nucleotides outside the gene matches: 15. This CDR3 spans 18 amino acids. Germline V gene data show CDR1 as MNHEY and CDR2 as SMNVEV (reference sequence). Here the CDR3 DNA reads TGTGCCAGCAGTTCCTCACAACTCCCGGGACAGGGCCCCTACGAGCAGTACTTC. Translation: CASSSSQLPGQGPYEQYF.

The chain uses TRBV28 and TRBJ2-1; 8 bases are a match to TRBD2. This CDR3 has 17 residues. The V segment lost 5 bases and the J segment 8 bases; nucleotides outside the gene matches: 17. Germline assignment: CDR1 MDHEN and CDR2 SYDVKM. DNA for the CDR3: TGTGCCAGCAGTCCGCCCGAGGAGGAGCGGGAGAGGGATGAGCAGTTCTTC. Amino acids: CASSPPEEERERDEQFF. Combining the CDR3 with reference TRBV28 and TRBJ2-1 gives the whole variable domain DVKVTQSSRYLVKRTGEKVFLECVQDMDHENMFWYRQDPGLGLRLIYFSYDVKMKEKGDIPEGYSVSREKKERFSLILESASTNQTSMYLCASSPPEEERERDEQFFGPGTRLTVL.

The CDR3 bases are TGTGCCAGCAGTTTATCGATTGGGACAGGGGGCCGGACTGAAGCTTTCTTT. This translates into CASSLSIGTGGRTEAFF. V and J are TRBV27 and TRBJ1-1; TRBD1 agrees at 12 bases. The CDR3 is 17 amino acids. Germline lookup yields CDR1 MNHEY and CDR2 SMNVEV (reference sequence). V dropped 0 bases and J dropped 5; count of bases not matched to a gene: 7.

The rearrangement uses TRBV15 and TRBJ2-2; tentative D call: TRBD2 (5 bases). This CDR3 spans 12 amino acids. Germline CDR1 is LNHNV and CDR2 is YYDKDF (reference sequence). V was shortened by 9 bases and J by 6 bases, with 11 bases between the two germline ends. CDR3 residues: CATQRGSGELFF. CDR3 bases: TGTGCCACTCAGCGAGGGTCCGGGGAGCTGTTTTTT.

The rearrangement uses TRBV28 and TRBJ2-2, with 7 bases matching TRBD1. The CDR3 loop spans 14 amino acids. Germline V gene lookup returns CDR1 MDHEN and CDR2 SYDVKM. J lost 6 bases, V lost 1 base, and 2 bases had no gene match. As DNA, the CDR3 is TGTGCCAGCAGTTTATATACAGGGGCCGGGGAGCTGTTTTTT. Its protein is CASSLYTGAGELFF.

This clone was detected only once. The chain couples TRBV19 to TRBJ1-2, with D possibly being TRBD1 (6 bases). This CDR3 is built from 13 residues. V was trimmed by 10 bases and J by 5 bases, leaving 17 bases between them. CDR1 and CDR2 from the germline V gene are LNHDA and SQIVND (reference sequence). The CDR3 is CATDTGMGYGYTF. CDR3 nucleotide sequence: TGTGCCACCGACACAGGGATGGGTTATGGCTACACCTTC.

The chain has TRBV28 and TRBJ1-2, with a possible D match to TRBD1 (5 bases). This CDR3 spans 15 amino acids. The ends were cut back, 6 bases at V and 4 bases at J, with 18 bases in the middle. Germline-derived CDR1 and CDR2 are MDHEN and SYDVKM. CDR3 residues: CASRAPLRASYGYTF. The CDR3 DNA follows: TGTGCCAGCAGGGCCCCTCTCAGGGCGAGCTATGGCTACACCTTC.

The V gene is TRBV19, the J gene TRBJ2-3; 10 bases align to TRBD1. Germline lookup yields CDR1 LNHDA and CDR2 SQIVND (reference sequence). J gave up 3 bases and V 8 bases, and 5 bases lay outside the gene matches. The CDR3 spans 14 residues. The CDR3 region has the DNA TGTGCCAGTCGGGACAGGGGTACGACAGATACGCAGTATTTT. It specifies CASRDRGTTDTQYF.

This rearrangement joins TRBV28 to TRBJ1-5; D might be TRBD1 (5 bases). This CDR3 comprises 21 residues. Trimming removed 6 bases from V and 0 bases from J, with 30 bases in between. The germline V gene has CDR1 MDHEN and CDR2 SYDVKM. As DNA, the CDR3 is TGTGCCAGCAGCCGTACCACACTCAACCGACAGTCTCGTTATAGCAATCAGCCCCAGCATTTT. Translating it yields CASSRTTLNRQSRYSNQPQHF.

The CDR3 protein is CASSYIDEQFF. The CDR3 DNA is TGTGCCAGCAGTTACATCGATGAGCAGTTCTTC. V gene TRBV6-6 combines with J gene TRBJ2-1; unclear D gene. This CDR3 region has 11 residues. V was trimmed by 2 bases and J by 8 bases, leaving 4 bases between them. Germline V gene lookup returns CDR1 MNHNY and CDR2 SVGAGI (reference sequence).